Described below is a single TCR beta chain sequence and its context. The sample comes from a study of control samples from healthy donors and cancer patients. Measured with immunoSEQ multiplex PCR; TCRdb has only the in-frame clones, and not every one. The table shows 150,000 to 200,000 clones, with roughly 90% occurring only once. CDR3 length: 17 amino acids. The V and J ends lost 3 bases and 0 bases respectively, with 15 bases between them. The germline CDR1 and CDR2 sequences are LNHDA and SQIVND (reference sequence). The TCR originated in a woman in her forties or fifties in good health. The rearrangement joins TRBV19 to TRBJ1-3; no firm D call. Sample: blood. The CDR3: CASSMDVWYSSGNTIYF. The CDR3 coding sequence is TGTGCCAGTAGTATGGATGTCTGGTACAGCTCTGGAAACACCATATATTTT.